This T cell receptor beta chain originates from a study of T cells in Graves' hyperthyroidism and ophthalmopathy. A word on this clonotype: Its antigen is unidentified.

Researchers took RNA transcripts and amplified the TCR beta CDR3 regions from them. The HTBI primer set was used in a first-round RT-PCR of the TCR CDR3. TCRdb processed the multiplex PCR reads anew with MiXCR; each CDR3 protein has one entry. The sample has about 520,000 distinct CDR3 sequences, around 22% seen once. The CDR3 sequence is 15 residues long. CDR1 and CDR2 from the germline V gene are KGHSH and LQKENI. Trimming shortened V by 1 base and J by 4 bases, and 13 bases separated the two germline ends. The study, taken as a whole, reports: Ophthalmopathy stood apart from stable hyperthyroidism in a 13 V-J model. Blood also held most thyroid clonotypes expanded beyond 0.001.

The specimen sequenced was blood. The rearrangement uses TRBV18 and TRBJ1-1; D is possibly TRBD1 (5 bases). This clonotype originated in a woman younger than 45 with Graves' ophthalmopathy. The CDR3 loop is CASSPQGPKSTEAFF. The CDR3 DNA is TGTGCCAGCTCACCACAGGGACCCAAGAGCACTGAAGCTTTCTTT.